Below are 11 T cell receptor beta chains sequenced from a single sample in a study of blood T cells in healthy people across ages. A sample-barcoded 5' primer and a J-beta primer mix were used in a second PCR of roughly 7 to 11 cycles. TCRdb reanalysed the 5' RACE reads using MiXCR and keeps one entry per CDR3 protein. The profile covers some 640,000 distinct CDR3 sequences, with under 30% appearing a single time and 15% to 19% taken by the ten largest. The sequencing sample was made of blood. The receptors were sampled from a woman at least 80 years old in good health.

This clonotype was detected many times. The chain has TRBV20-1 and TRBJ1-5; D perhaps matches TRBD1 (6 bases). This CDR3 contains 16 residues. Per the germline V gene, CDR1 is DFQATT and CDR2 is SNEGSKA (reference sequence). Trimming removed 0 bases at V and 5 bases at J, with 17 bases between. CDR3: CSARDSGQGNHQPQHF. The DNA for the CDR3 is TGCAGTGCTAGAGATTCGGGACAAGGTAATCATCAGCCCCAGCATTTT.

The V gene is TRBV4-1, the J gene TRBJ2-7, with 7 bases identical to TRBD2. The length of the CDR3 is 15 residues. The junction had 4 bases not matched to a gene; V was cut back by 0 bases and J by 2 bases. CDR1 is MGHRA, CDR2 YSYEKL, per germline. As DNA, the CDR3 is TGCGCCAGCAGCCAAGAGCCTAGCGGCACCTACGAGCAGTACTTC. Its translation: CASSQEPSGTYEQYF.

This clonotype was detected ten times or more. The chain recombines TRBV27 with TRBJ2-1; a weak D match, TRBD1 (6 bases). The CDR3 runs 15 residues. The V gene lost 6 bases and the J gene lost 0 bases, with 12 bases spanning the gap. Germline V lookup: CDR1 MNHEY, CDR2 SMNVEV (reference sequence). CDR3 coding DNA: TGTGCCAGCAGCTACCGGGACAACTCCTACAATGAGCAGTTCTTC. This encodes CASSYRDNSYNEQFF.

This clonotype was observed a handful of times. This sequence joins TRBV7-9 and TRBJ2-1; 9 nucleotides line up with TRBD1. The CDR3 runs to 15 residues. Germline CDR1 reads SEHNR; CDR2 reads FQNEAQ (reference sequence). V trimming: 8 bases; J trimming: 6 bases; junction bases outside the gene matches: 11. The CDR3 protein is CASGSGQGLINEQFF. The CDR3 DNA reads as TGTGCCAGCGGTTCAGGACAGGGGCTTATCAATGAGCAGTTCTTC.

This clonotype showed up many times. The chain joins TRBV12-3 or TRBV12-4 to TRBJ1-2; no reliable D call. The V end was cut by 8 bases, the J end by 0 bases, with 10 bases between. The CDR3 totals 13 residues. The CDR3 DNA follows: TGTGCCAGCGGCCCCCCTACTAACTATGGCTACACCTTC. This gives the protein CASGPPTNYGYTF.

This clonotype was seen at least ten times. V gene TRBV10-3 combines with J gene TRBJ2-6, with D tentatively TRBD2 (6 bases). The V and J ends lost 6 bases and 0 bases respectively, with 21 bases between them. Looked up from germline, CDR1 is ENHRY and CDR2 is SYGVKD. CDR3 length: 19 amino acids. This CDR3 is CAISTPSQGGPSGANVLTF. CDR3 coding DNA: TGTGCCATCAGCACCCCGTCGCAGGGAGGTCCCTCTGGGGCCAACGTCCTGACTTTC.

A few counts support this clonotype. A read error may be the cause here, since a much bigger clone is one base away. The rearrangement uses TRBV7-3 and TRBJ2-5; 11 bases fit TRBD2. CDR1 is SGHTA and CDR2 is FQGTGA in the germline V gene. Unmatched junction bases numbered 16, after V lost 5 bases and J lost 11 bases. The CDR3 totals 16 residues. The CDR3 loop is CASSTRVAGGRGEQYF. CDR3 in DNA: TGTGCCAGCAGCACGAGGGTAGCGGGGGGGCGTGGTGAGCAGTACTTC.

In this sample, this clonotype turned up a few times. The junction differs from germline at one of its ends, possibly a read error. The V and J genes are TRBV6-5 and TRBJ1-6; 9 nucleotides align to TRBD1. The CDR3 contains 15 residues. Per the germline V gene, CDR1 is MNHEY and CDR2 is SVGAGI. CDR3 protein: CASTRPGQGGSPPHF. In nucleotides, the CDR3 is TGTGCCAGCACCCGTCCGGGACAGGGCGGATCACCCCCCCACTTT.

CDR3 DNA sequence: TGTGCCAGCTCACCTGTAACTGGGGGCAAAAGCACTGAAGCTTTCTTT. Amino acids: CASSPVTGGKSTEAFF. This chain connects TRBV18 to TRBJ1-1; possibly TRBD1 for D (6 bases). V lost 3 bases to trimming and J lost 4 bases, with 18 bases between them. This CDR3 is built from 16 residues. CDR1 KGHSH and CDR2 LQKENI come from the germline V gene.

This clonotype came up a few times. It may be a read error: a sequence one base away is much more abundant. The V call is TRBV3-1, the J call TRBJ2-7; 8 bases are shared with TRBD1. Germline V CDR1 and CDR2: LGHDT, YNNKEL (reference sequence). V gave up 1 base and J gave up 5 bases; unmatched junction bases: 10. This CDR3 contains 16 residues. In DNA form, the CDR3 reads TGTGCCAGCAGCCAAGGGTTAGGACAGGGATTCGACGAGCAGTACTTC. Amino acid sequence: CASSQGLGQGFDEQYF.

Regarding this clonotype: One base away lies a much larger clone, so this may be a sequencing read error. Because the CDR3 is missing its conserved closing phenylalanine or tryptophan, this is likely a read error. The gene calls are TRBV27 and TRBJ2-1, with a tentative D call TRBD2 (5 bases). CDR3 length equals 16 residues. With 4 bases removed from V and 2 bases from J, the gap between germline ends came to 15 bases. Germline V gives CDR1 MNHEY, CDR2 SMNVEV (reference sequence). The CDR3 is CASSSSVQEAYNEQFL. The CDR3 nucleotides are TGTGCCAGCAGTTCCTCCGTGCAGGAGGCCTACAATGAGCAGTTCTTA.